This T cell receptor (beta chain) is drawn from a study of blood T cell repertoires in COVID-19. The wider study: In each case, the material was cDNA or gDNA derived from T cells, B-cell-depleted T cells, or PBMCs.

In the original workflow: The assay estimated nucleated cells by amplifying reference gene primers. Repertoires were generated with immunoSEQ multiplex PCR, while TCRdb's copy carries only in-frame clones and drops some. Clone size and the V and J calls come from that table; the DNA yielded D and trimming. The sample has approximately 58,000 clones; 75% to 90% are singletons. The sample was peripheral blood. This sequence was found in a man aged 60 to 69 with COVID-19, enrolled during active disease.

This CDR3 is CASSSGGSGGLTDTQYF. The CDR3 bases are TGTGCCAGCAGCTCGGGTGGAAGCGGGGGACTCACAGATACGCAGTATTTT. This chain links TRBV5-4 with TRBJ2-3; TRBD2 matches 8 bases. J lost 2 bases, V lost 3 bases, and 11 bases had no gene match. The CDR3 has 17 amino acids. Germline CDR1 SGHNT, CDR2 YYREEE (reference sequence).